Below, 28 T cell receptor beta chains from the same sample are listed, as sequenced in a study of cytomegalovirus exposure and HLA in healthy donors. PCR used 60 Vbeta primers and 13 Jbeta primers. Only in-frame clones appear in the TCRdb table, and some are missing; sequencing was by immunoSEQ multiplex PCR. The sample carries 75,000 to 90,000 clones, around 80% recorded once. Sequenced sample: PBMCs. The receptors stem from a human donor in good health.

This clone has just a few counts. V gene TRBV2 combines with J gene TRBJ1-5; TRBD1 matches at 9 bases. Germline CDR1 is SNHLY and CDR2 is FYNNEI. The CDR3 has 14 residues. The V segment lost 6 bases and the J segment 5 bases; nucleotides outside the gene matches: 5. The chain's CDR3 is CASRPGQGYQPQHF. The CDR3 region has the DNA TGTGCCAGCAGGCCCGGACAGGGGTATCAGCCCCAGCATTTT.

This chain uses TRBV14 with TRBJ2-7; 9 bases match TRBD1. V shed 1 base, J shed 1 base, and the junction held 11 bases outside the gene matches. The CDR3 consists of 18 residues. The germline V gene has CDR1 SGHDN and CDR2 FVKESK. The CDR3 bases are TGTGCCAGCAGCCAAGGATACGGACAGGGGACGTATTCCTACGAGCAGTACTTC. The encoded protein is CASSQGYGQGTYSYEQYF.

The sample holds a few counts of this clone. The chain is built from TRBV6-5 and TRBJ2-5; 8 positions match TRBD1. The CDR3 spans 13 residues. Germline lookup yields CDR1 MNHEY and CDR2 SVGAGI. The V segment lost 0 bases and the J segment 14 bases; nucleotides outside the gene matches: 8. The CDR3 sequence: CASSYSTDRAPYF. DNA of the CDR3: TGTGCCAGCAGTTACTCGACGGACAGGGCGCCTTACTTC.

The chain's CDR3 is CASSEDGRVVQPQHF. The CDR3 coding sequence is TGTGCCAGCAGTGAAGATGGGAGGGTGGTTCAGCCCCAGCATTTT. This chain connects TRBV2 to TRBJ1-5; D uncertain. The ends were cut back, 1 base at V and 6 bases at J, with 13 bases in the middle. CDR3 length equals 15 residues. The germline V gene encodes CDR1 SNHLY and CDR2 FYNNEI.

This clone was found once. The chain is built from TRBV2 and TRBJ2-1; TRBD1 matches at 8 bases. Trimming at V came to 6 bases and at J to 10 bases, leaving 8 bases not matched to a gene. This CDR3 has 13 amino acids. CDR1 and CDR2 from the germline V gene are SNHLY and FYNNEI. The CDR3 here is CASRGDRTGEQFF. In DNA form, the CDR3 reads TGTGCCAGCAGGGGGGACAGGACAGGCGAGCAGTTCTTC. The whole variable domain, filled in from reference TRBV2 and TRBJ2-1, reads EPEVTQTPSHQVTQMGQEVILRCVPISNHLYFYWYRQILGQKVEFLVSFYNNEISEKSEIFDDQFSVERPDGSNFTLKIRSTKLEDSAMYFCASRGDRTGEQFFGPGTRLTVL.

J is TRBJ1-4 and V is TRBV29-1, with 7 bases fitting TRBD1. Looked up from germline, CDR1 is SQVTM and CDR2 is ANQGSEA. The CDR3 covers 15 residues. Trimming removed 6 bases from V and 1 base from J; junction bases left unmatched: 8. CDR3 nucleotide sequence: TGCAGCGTGAGAAGGGGGCAGAGAACTAATGAAAAACTGTTTTTT. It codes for CSVRRGQRTNEKLFF.

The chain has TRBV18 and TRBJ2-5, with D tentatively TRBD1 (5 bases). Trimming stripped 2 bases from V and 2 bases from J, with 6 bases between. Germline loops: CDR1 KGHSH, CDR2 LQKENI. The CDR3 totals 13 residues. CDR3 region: CASSPRQQETQYF. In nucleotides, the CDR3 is TGTGCCAGCTCACCAAGACAGCAAGAGACCCAGTACTTC.

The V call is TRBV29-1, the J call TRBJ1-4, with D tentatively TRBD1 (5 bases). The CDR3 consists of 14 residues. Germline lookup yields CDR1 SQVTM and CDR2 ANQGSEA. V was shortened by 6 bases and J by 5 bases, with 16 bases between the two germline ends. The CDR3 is CSVAWGVENEKLFF. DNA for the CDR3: TGCAGCGTCGCCTGGGGGGTAGAGAATGAAAAACTGTTTTTT.

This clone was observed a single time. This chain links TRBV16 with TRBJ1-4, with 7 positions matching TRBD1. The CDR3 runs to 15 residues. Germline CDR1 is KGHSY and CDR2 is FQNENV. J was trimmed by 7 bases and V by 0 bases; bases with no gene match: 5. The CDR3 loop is CASSQSTGFSEKLFF. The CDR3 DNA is TGTGCCAGCAGCCAATCGACAGGGTTCAGTGAAAAACTGTTTTTT.

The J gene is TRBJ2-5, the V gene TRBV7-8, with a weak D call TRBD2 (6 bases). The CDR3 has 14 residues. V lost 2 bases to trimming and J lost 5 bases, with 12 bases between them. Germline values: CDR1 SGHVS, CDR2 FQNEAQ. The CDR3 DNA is TGTGCCAGCAGCTTACCGGAGGGTATCGAGACCCAGTACTTC. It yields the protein CASSLPEGIETQYF.

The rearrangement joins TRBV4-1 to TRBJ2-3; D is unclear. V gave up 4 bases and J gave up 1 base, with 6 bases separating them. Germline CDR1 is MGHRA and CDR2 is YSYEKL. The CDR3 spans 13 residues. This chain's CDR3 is CASSLERTDTQYF. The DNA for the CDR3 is TGCGCCAGCAGCCTGGAGCGCACAGATACGCAGTATTTT.

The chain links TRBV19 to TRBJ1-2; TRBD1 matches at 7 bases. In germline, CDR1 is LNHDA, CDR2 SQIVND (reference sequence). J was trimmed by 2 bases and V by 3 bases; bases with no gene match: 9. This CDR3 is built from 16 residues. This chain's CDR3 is CASSIRGRGNNYGYTF. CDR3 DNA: TGTGCCAGTAGTATCCGGGGCAGGGGGAACAACTATGGCTACACCTTC. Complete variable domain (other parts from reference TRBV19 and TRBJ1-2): DGGITQSPKYLFRKEGQNVTLSCEQNLNHDAMYWYRQDPGQGLRLIYYSQIVNDFQKGDIAEGYSVSREKKESFPLTVTSAQKNPTAFYLCASSIRGRGNNYGYTFGSGTRLTVV.

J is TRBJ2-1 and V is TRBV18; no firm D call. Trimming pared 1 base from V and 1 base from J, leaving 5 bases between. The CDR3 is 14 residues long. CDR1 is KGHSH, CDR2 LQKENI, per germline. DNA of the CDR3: TGTGCCAGCTCACCACTAGCATCCTACAATGAGCAGTTCTTC. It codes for CASSPLASYNEQFF.

This chain's CDR3 is CASSKRQGYSPLHF. In nucleotides, the CDR3 is TGTGCCAGCAGCAAGAGACAGGGGTATTCACCCCTCCACTTT. The V gene is TRBV5-6, the J gene TRBJ1-6; 8 bases agree with TRBD1. The CDR3 is 14 amino acids. The germline V gene has CDR1 SGHDT and CDR2 YYEEEE. After removal of 4 bases from V and 8 bases from J, the junction contained 5 bases not matched to a gene.

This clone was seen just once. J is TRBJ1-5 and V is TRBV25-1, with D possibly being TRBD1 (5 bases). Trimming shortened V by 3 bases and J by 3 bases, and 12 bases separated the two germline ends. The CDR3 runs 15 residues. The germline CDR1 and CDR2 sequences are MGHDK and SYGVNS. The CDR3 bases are TGTGCCAGCAGTGACGGGGGGATAGACAATCAGCCCCAGCATTTT. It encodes CASSDGGIDNQPQHF.

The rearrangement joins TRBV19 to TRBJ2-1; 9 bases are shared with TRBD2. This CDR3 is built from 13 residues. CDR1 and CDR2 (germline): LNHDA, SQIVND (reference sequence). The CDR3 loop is CASGAGGPREQFF. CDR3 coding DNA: TGTGCGTCGGGGGCGGGGGGGCCTCGGGAGCAGTTCTTC.

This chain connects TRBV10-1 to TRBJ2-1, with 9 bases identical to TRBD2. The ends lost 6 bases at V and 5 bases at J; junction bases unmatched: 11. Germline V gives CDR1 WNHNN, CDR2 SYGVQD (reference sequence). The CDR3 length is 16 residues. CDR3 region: CASSPGWERGDNEQFF. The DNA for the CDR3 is TGCGCCAGCAGCCCGGGGTGGGAGCGGGGGGACAATGAGCAGTTCTTC.

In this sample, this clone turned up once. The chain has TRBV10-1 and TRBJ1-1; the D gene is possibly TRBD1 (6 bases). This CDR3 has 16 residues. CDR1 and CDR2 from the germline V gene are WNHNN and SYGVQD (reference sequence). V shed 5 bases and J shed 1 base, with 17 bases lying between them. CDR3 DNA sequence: TGCGCCAGCAGTACCGGAGGGGGGGGAACGAACACTGAAGCTTTCTTT. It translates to CASSTGGGGTNTEAFF.

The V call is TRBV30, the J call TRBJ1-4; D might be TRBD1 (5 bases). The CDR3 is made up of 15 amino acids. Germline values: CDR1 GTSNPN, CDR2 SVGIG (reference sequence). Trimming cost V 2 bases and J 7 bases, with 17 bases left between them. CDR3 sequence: CAWSTPFRVGEKLFF. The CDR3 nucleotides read TGTGCCTGGAGTACCCCCTTCAGGGTGGGTGAAAAACTGTTTTTT.

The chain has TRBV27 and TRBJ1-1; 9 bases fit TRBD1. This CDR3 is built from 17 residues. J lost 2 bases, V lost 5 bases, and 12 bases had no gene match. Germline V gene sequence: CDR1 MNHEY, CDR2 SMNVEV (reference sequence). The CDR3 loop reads CASSPGPGTGINTEAFF. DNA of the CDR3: TGTGCCAGCAGTCCAGGACCCGGGACAGGGATTAACACTGAAGCTTTCTTT.

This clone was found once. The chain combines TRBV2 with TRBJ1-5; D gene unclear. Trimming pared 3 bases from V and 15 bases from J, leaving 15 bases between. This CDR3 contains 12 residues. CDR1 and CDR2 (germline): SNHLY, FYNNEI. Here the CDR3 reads CASSEAALVWHF. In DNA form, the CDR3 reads TGTGCCAGCAGTGAGGCGGCTCTCGTTTGGCATTTT.

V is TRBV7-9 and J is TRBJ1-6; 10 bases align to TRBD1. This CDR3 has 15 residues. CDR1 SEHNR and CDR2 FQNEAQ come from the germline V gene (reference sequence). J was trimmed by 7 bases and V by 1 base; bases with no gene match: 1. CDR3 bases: TGTGCCAGCAGCTTAGAGGGACAGGGGAATTCACCCCTCCACTTT. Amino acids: CASSLEGQGNSPLHF.

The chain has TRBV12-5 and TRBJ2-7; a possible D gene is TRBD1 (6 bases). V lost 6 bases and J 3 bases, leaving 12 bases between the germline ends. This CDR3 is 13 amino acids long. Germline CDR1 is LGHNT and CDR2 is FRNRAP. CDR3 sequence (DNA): TGTGCTAGTGGACCGGGACATAACTACGAGCAGTACTTC. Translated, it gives CASGPGHNYEQYF.

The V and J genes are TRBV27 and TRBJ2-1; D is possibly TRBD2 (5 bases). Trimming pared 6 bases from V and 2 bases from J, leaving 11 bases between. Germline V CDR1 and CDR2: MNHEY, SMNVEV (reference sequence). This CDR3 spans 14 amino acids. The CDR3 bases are TGTGCCAGCAGCTCTCGGGGTACCTACAATGAGCAGTTCTTC. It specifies CASSSRGTYNEQFF.

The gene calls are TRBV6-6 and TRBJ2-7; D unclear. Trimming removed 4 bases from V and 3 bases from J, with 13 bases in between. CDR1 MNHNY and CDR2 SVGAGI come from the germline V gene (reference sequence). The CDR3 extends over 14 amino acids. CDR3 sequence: CASSSVSVFYEQYF. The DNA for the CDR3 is TGTGCCAGCAGTTCCGTCAGCGTCTTCTACGAGCAGTACTTC.

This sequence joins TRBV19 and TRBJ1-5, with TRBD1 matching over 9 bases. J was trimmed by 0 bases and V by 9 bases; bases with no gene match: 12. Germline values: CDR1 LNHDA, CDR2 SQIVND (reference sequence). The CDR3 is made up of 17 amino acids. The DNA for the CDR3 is TGTGCCAGCGCCGGGGGGACAGGGACTTATAGCAATCAGCCCCAGCATTTT. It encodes CASAGGTGTYSNQPQHF.

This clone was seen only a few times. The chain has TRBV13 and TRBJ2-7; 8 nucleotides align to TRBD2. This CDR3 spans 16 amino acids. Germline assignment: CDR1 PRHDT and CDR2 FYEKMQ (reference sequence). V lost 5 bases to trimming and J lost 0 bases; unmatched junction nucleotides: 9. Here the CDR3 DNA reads TGTGCCAGCAGCCGCCCCGAGGGGACTAGCTCCTACGAGCAGTACTTC. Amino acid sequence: CASSRPEGTSSYEQYF.

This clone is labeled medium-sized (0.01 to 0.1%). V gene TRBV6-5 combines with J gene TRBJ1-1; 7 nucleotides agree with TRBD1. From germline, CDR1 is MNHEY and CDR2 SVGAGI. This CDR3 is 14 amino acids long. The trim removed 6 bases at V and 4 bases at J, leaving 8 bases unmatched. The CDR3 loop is CASSPGQRGTEAFF. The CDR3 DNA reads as TGTGCCAGCAGCCCGGGACAGAGAGGCACTGAAGCTTTCTTT.